This T cell receptor beta chain was retrieved from a study of OX40 agonist ivuxolimab in advanced cancers. With baseline, cycle 4 day 1, and cycle 7 day 1 as timepoints, blood was sampled. In its sample, this clone was seen once. TCRdb's table, derived via immunoSEQ multiplex PCR, lists solely in-frame clones and lacks some. The sample shows about 79,000 clones, approximately 94% of them seen only once. This CDR3 contains 12 residues. Trimming stripped 7 bases from V and 0 bases from J, with 6 bases between. The germline V gene encodes CDR1 MNHEY and CDR2 SVGAGI. The source material was CD4+ or CD8+ T cells sorted from blood, sampled in a trial of the OX40 agonist ivuxolimab. The V and J genes are TRBV6-5 and TRBJ1-2; D is uncertain. The clonotype originates from an adult with an advanced solid tumor such as melanoma, head and neck, liver or kidney cancer. The CDR3 coding sequence is TGTGCCAGCACCTCAACTAACTATGGCTACACCTTC. This translates into CASTSTNYGYTF.